This T cell receptor beta chain was found in a study of blood T cell repertoires in COVID-19. About the research overall: There were acute and convalescent COVID-19 samples, and they came from the United States, Italy and Spain. Sources were T cells, B-cell-depleted T cells, or PBMCs; the material itself was cDNA or gDNA.

Germline V gene lookup returns CDR1 MRHNA and CDR2 SNTAGT. The V gene lost 0 bases and the J gene lost 10 bases, with 18 bases spanning the gap. CDR3 length equals 15 residues. This clone was seen a handful of times. Produced via immunoSEQ multiplex PCR; TCRdb's table is partial and in-frame only. The table has approximately 350,000 clones, around 88% seen once; the top ten hold 2.5% to 3.5%. This receptor was taken from a man aged 30-40 years with active or convalescent COVID-19. This chain joins TRBV6-4 and TRBJ1-2; D might be TRBD1 (5 bases). The sequenced sample consisted of peripheral blood. CDR3 nucleotides: TGTGCCAGCAGTGACTCGGGCAGGGCAAAGGGGAACTACACCTTC. Translated, it gives CASSDSGRAKGNYTF.